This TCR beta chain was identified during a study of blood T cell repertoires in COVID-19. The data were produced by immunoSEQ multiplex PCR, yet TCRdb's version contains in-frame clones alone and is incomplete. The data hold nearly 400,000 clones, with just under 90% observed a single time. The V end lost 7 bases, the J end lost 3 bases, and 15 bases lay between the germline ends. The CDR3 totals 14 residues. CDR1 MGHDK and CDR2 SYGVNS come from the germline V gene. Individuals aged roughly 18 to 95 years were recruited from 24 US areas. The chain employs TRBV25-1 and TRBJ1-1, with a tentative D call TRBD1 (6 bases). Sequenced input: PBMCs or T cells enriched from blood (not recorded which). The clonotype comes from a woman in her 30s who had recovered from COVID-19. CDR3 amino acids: CASTPPGGHTEAFF. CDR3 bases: TGTGCCAGCACCCCACCCGGGGGGCACACTGAAGCTTTCTTT.